The 4 T cell receptor beta chains listed next were all sequenced from one sample in a study of technical replicates of blood from a few donors. Sequencing used immunoSEQ multiplex PCR; TCRdb keeps in-frame clones, though not all of them. The sample contains around 72,000 clones, 90% to 95% of which appear only once. The sample comprised PBMCs. The receptor set was obtained from a human donor in good health. Some clones in this sample may be carry-over from other donors' samples.

The V gene is TRBV19, the J gene TRBJ2-7, with a tentative D call TRBD2 (5 bases). V lost 3 bases and J lost 7, with 10 bases in between. Germline V gives CDR1 LNHDA, CDR2 SQIVND (reference sequence). The CDR3 is made up of 12 amino acids. Here the CDR3 reads CASSIHGKEQYF. The CDR3 nucleotides read TGTGCCAGTAGTATTCACGGGAAGGAGCAGTACTTC.

The chain has TRBV27 and TRBJ2-7; 7 bases align to TRBD1. With V trimmed by 2 bases and J by 2 bases, 6 bases remained unmatched. Germline V lookup: CDR1 MNHEY, CDR2 SMNVEV (reference sequence). The CDR3 loop spans 15 amino acids. The CDR3 region is CASSLKIQGAYEQYF. The CDR3 coding sequence is TGTGCCAGCAGTTTAAAGATCCAGGGGGCCTACGAGCAGTACTTC.

The CDR3 loop reads CASSLNPTPVNYGYTF. In nucleotides, the CDR3 is TGTGCCAGCAGCTTAAACCCGACTCCGGTAAACTATGGCTACACCTTC. The rearrangement links TRBV7-2 to TRBJ1-2, with no clear D. The CDR3 sequence is 16 residues long. Trimming pared 2 bases from V and 2 bases from J, leaving 15 bases between. Germline V gene lookup returns CDR1 SGHTA and CDR2 FQGNSA.

V usage is TRBV19 and J usage is TRBJ2-1; D gene unclear. This CDR3 has 13 amino acids. CDR1 and CDR2 from the germline V gene are LNHDA and SQIVND (reference sequence). The V and J ends lost 5 bases and 8 bases respectively, with 13 bases between them. CDR3 in amino acids: CASSGHYFDEQFF. CDR3 bases: TGTGCCAGTAGTGGTCACTACTTCGATGAGCAGTTCTTC.